The clone carrying this T cell receptor beta chain was counted between two and nine times. This sample is drawn from a study of blood T cell repertoires in COVID-19. Study overall: Spain, Italy and the United States supplied samples that represented acute and convalescent COVID-19. T cells, B-cell-depleted T cells, or PBMCs provided the cDNA or gDNA that served as material.

Recruits, aged about 18 to 100 years, lived in 24 US areas. Grouping used clinical history reported by participants in a survey and questionnaire. Sequencing was performed with immunoSEQ multiplex PCR; in TCRdb, only in-frame clones are kept and a portion is missing. The table lists a few hundred thousand clones, around 84% of them singletons. CDR3 length: 14 amino acids. V dropped 0 bases and J dropped 2 bases, with 8 bases sitting between them. Germline V gene sequence: CDR1 LNHNV, CDR2 YYDKDF (reference sequence). Source material: PBMCs or T cells enriched from blood (not recorded which). This rearrangement joins TRBV15 to TRBJ2-7; tentative D call: TRBD1 (6 bases). The clonotype was recovered from a woman in her thirties or forties with acute COVID-19. CDR3 bases: TGTGCCACCAGCAGAGATCAGGGGACCTACGAGCAGTACTTC. The encoded protein is CATSRDQGTYEQYF.